What follows are 30 T cell receptor beta chains derived from one specimen sequenced in a study of T cell responses to AZD1222 COVID-19 vaccine. Method: immunoSEQ multiplex PCR; TCRdb's copy keeps in-frame clones and lacks some. The sample records over 130,000 clones, around 95% being singletons. Here the sequenced sample was peripheral blood, taken on day 0 of AZD1222 vaccination. Every receptor here comes from an adult in good health.

This chain connects TRBV11-2 to TRBJ1-1; D not resolved. The V gene's germline CDR1 is SGHAT and CDR2 FQNNGV. The germline V and J ends were trimmed by 3 bases and 4 bases, with 12 bases remaining between them. CDR3 length: 14 amino acids. This CDR3 reads CASSLGGVGTEAFF. The CDR3 nucleotides read TGTGCCAGCAGCTTGGGTGGGGTTGGCACTGAAGCTTTCTTT. Complete variable domain (other parts from reference TRBV11-2 and TRBJ1-1): EAGVAQSPRYKIIEKRQSVAFWCNPISGHATLYWYQQILGQGPKLLIQFQNNGVVDDSQLPKDRFSAERLKGVDSTLKIQPAKLEDSAVYLCASSLGGVGTEAFFGQGTRLTVV.

This clone has more than one count but fewer than ten. This chain links TRBV7-8 with TRBJ2-2; 7 bases are shared with TRBD1. The length of the CDR3 is 18 residues. Germline V lookup: CDR1 SGHVS, CDR2 FQNEAQ. Trimming took 0 bases from V and 6 from J; bases not matched to a gene: 13. The CDR3 DNA reads as TGTGCCAGCAGCTTAGCTACGTGGACAGGCAGGACCGCCGGGGAGCTGTTTTTT. Amino acid sequence: CASSLATWTGRTAGELFF. The variable domain in full, with the rest retrieved from reference TRBV7-8 and TRBJ2-2, is GAGVSQSPRYKVAKRGQDVALRCDPISGHVSLFWYQQALGQGPEFLTYFQNEAQLDKSGLPSDRFFAERPEGSVSTLKIQRTQQEDSAVYLCASSLATWTGRTAGELFFGEGSRLTVL.

V gene TRBV25-1 combines with J gene TRBJ2-2; D gene unclear. Germline CDR1 is MGHDK and CDR2 is SYGVNS. The CDR3 loop spans 14 amino acids. V was pared by 3 bases and J by 4 bases, with 9 bases between. CDR3 coding DNA: TGTGCCAGCAGTGATCCCTCGGGCACCGGGGAGCTGTTTTTT. It translates to CASSDPSGTGELFF.

The V gene is TRBV5-4, the J gene TRBJ1-2, with D possibly TRBD1 on 6 matching bases. The V and J ends lost 1 base and 5 bases respectively, with 12 bases between them. There are 14 residues in the CDR3. Looked up from germline, CDR1 is SGHNT and CDR2 is YYREEE (reference sequence). The CDR3 loop is CASSLWGLKYGYTF. The CDR3 region has the DNA TGTGCCAGCAGCTTGTGGGGGCTTAAATATGGCTACACCTTC.

This chain uses TRBV19 with TRBJ2-1; D is perhaps TRBD2 (7 bases). V was shortened by 3 bases and J by 7 bases, with 16 bases between the two germline ends. CDR1 is LNHDA, CDR2 SQIVND, per germline (reference sequence). The CDR3 spans 15 residues. DNA of the CDR3: TGTGCCAGTAGTATCGGTGGGGGGGGCCTAAATGAGCAGTTCTTC. As protein: CASSIGGGGLNEQFF. The whole variable domain, filled in from reference TRBV19 and TRBJ2-1, reads DGGITQSPKYLFRKEGQNVTLSCEQNLNHDAMYWYRQDPGQGLRLIYYSQIVNDFQKGDIAEGYSVSREKKESFPLTVTSAQKNPTAFYLCASSIGGGGLNEQFFGPGTRLTVL.

This clone has only one observation. The CDR3 nucleotides are TGTGCCAGCAGTTACTCGGGGACAGGGTTGGATCAGCCCCAGCATTTT. Encoded protein: CASSYSGTGLDQPQHF. J is TRBJ1-5 and V is TRBV6-2 or TRBV6-3, with 9 bases aligning to TRBD1. The J segment lost 5 bases and the V segment lost 0 bases, leaving 5 bases of the junction unmatched. Germline CDR1 reads MNHEY; CDR2 reads SVGEGT. The CDR3 totals 16 residues.

V usage is TRBV10-1 and J usage is TRBJ2-2; no definite D call. CDR3 length: 11 amino acids. Germline V gives CDR1 WNHNN, CDR2 SYGVQD (reference sequence). V was clipped by 0 bases and J by 7 bases, with 0 bases between them. CDR3 protein: CASSESGELFF. The CDR3 coding sequence is TGCGCCAGCAGTGAGTCCGGGGAGCTGTTTTTT.

The chain couples TRBV6-5 to TRBJ2-2; no clear D gene. Germline CDR1 is MNHEY and CDR2 is SVGAGI. This CDR3 region has 12 residues. V was shortened by 6 bases and J by 6 bases, with 8 bases between the two germline ends. CDR3 amino acids: CASRGWAGELFF. CDR3 in DNA: TGTGCCAGCAGGGGATGGGCCGGGGAGCTGTTTTTT.

This chain uses TRBV2 with TRBJ1-5; 10 bases are shared with TRBD1. V lost 6 bases, J lost 5 bases, and 7 bases stayed unmatched. There are 15 residues in the CDR3. Per germline, CDR1 SNHLY and CDR2 FYNNEI. CDR3 DNA: TGTGCCAGCAGCGGTTCGACAGGGGGCCATCAGCCCCAGCATTTT. It encodes CASSGSTGGHQPQHF.

This clone was found once. J is TRBJ2-5 and V is TRBV6-5; perhaps D is TRBD1 or TRBD2 (5 bases each). There are 14 residues in the CDR3. CDR1 and CDR2 from the germline V gene are MNHEY and SVGAGI. The V end was cut by 6 bases, the J end by 2 bases, with 13 bases between. The CDR3, as DNA: TGTGCCAGCAGGCTTCGATGGGGGCAAGAGACCCAGTACTTC. Protein product: CASRLRWGQETQYF.

V and J are TRBV6-2 or TRBV6-3 and TRBJ2-1; either TRBD1 or TRBD2 may fit D (5 bases each). Trimming shortened V by 5 bases and J by 9 bases, and 17 bases separated the two germline ends. CDR1 and CDR2 (germline): MNHEY, SVGEGT. This CDR3 is built from 14 residues. The CDR3: CASSQGWGYGEQFF. As DNA, the CDR3 is TGTGCCAGCAGTCAAGGGTGGGGGTACGGTGAGCAGTTCTTC.

V usage is TRBV5-1 and J usage is TRBJ1-2, with D possibly being TRBD1 (5 bases). The germline gives CDR1 SGHRS, CDR2 YFSETQ. Trimming pared 0 bases from V and 3 bases from J, leaving 12 bases between. The CDR3 length is 15 residues. CDR3 DNA sequence: TGCGCCAGCAGCTTGGACAGGCCGTCAGACTATGGCTACACCTTC. Its translation is CASSLDRPSDYGYTF.

The chain is built from TRBV5-1 and TRBJ1-2; D unresolved. The CDR3 runs to 16 residues. V lost 0 bases to trimming and J lost 3 bases, with 15 bases between them. The germline gives CDR1 SGHRS, CDR2 YFSETQ. CDR3: CASSLGPPAGDYGYTF. In DNA, the CDR3 is TGCGCCAGCAGCTTGGGCCCCCCGGCGGGTGACTATGGCTACACCTTC.

The chain is built from TRBV7-8 and TRBJ1-5; no clear D. The CDR3 covers 15 residues. Deletions cut 2 bases from V and 8 bases from J, with 16 bases between. The germline V gene has CDR1 SGHVS and CDR2 FQNEAQ. The CDR3: CASSLFFPRLEPQHF. The DNA of the CDR3 is TGTGCCAGCAGCTTATTTTTTCCCCGCCTTGAGCCCCAGCATTTT.

This chain links TRBV5-4 with TRBJ1-3, with no clear D. Germline V CDR1 and CDR2: SGHNT, YYREEE (reference sequence). The CDR3 extends over 16 amino acids. Trimming shortened V by 0 bases and J by 0 bases, and 10 bases separated the two germline ends. DNA of the CDR3: TGTGCCAGCAGCTTGGCTGGCGGGGTCTCTGGAAACACCATATATTTT. Its translation: CASSLAGGVSGNTIYF.

CDR3 amino acids: CATSDIDRKNSYEQYV. The CDR3 region has the DNA TGTGCCACCAGTGATATCGACAGGAAGAACTCCTACGAGCAGTACGTC. This rearrangement joins TRBV24-1 to TRBJ2-7; weak D call: TRBD1 (6 bases). Per germline, CDR1 KGHDR and CDR2 SFDVKD. Trimming took off 3 bases at V and 0 bases at J, with 14 bases between the two ends. The CDR3 covers 16 residues.

V usage is TRBV28 and J usage is TRBJ1-4; 7 nucleotides agree with TRBD1. Trimming cost V 2 bases and J 3 bases; bases outside gene matches: 3. Germline CDR1 and CDR2: MDHEN and SYDVKM. CDR3 size: 15 residues. CDR3: CASSLEGAANEKLFF. CDR3 nucleotide sequence: TGTGCCAGCAGTTTAGAGGGGGCGGCTAATGAAAAACTGTTTTTT.

CDR3 protein: CAWSVARAFTF. The DNA for the CDR3 is TGTGCCTGGAGTGTCGCCAGGGCGTTTACCTTC. The J gene is TRBJ1-2, the V gene TRBV30; tentative D call: TRBD1 (5 bases). The V gene's germline CDR1 is GTSNPN and CDR2 SVGIG (reference sequence). This CDR3 is 11 amino acids long. Trimming removed 0 bases from V and 14 bases from J, with 13 bases in between.

This rearrangement joins TRBV19 to TRBJ1-2, with D possibly matching TRBD1 (5 bases). The V gene lost 5 bases and the J gene lost 4 bases, with 20 bases spanning the gap. Germline-derived CDR1 and CDR2 are LNHDA and SQIVND (reference sequence). The CDR3 runs 16 residues. CDR3 residues: CASSLGPPGLIYGYTF. DNA of the CDR3: TGTGCCAGTAGTCTAGGCCCCCCGGGACTGATCTATGGCTACACCTTC.

The CDR3 loop reads CAISAQVPTEAFF. The DNA of the CDR3 is TGTGCCATCAGTGCTCAGGTTCCCACTGAAGCTTTCTTT. This chain links TRBV10-3 with TRBJ1-1; D gene uncertain. Trimming took 4 bases from V and 4 from J, leaving 10 bases between them. The CDR3 consists of 13 residues. Germline CDR1 reads ENHRY; CDR2 reads SYGVKD.

This clone has just one count. The V gene is TRBV11-3, the J gene TRBJ1-3, with D possibly being TRBD1 (5 bases). CDR3 length equals 16 residues. Trimming removed 5 bases at V and 0 bases at J, with 14 bases between. Per germline, CDR1 SGHNT and CDR2 YENEEA. The CDR3 DNA is TGTGCCAGCAGCCCAGGGCCGCCGAGCTCTGGAAACACCATATATTTT. This encodes CASSPGPPSSGNTIYF.

The V and J genes are TRBV27 and TRBJ2-3; either TRBD1 or TRBD2 may supply D (5 bases each). Trimming took 7 bases from V and 0 from J, leaving 17 bases between them. In germline, CDR1 is MNHEY, CDR2 SMNVEV (reference sequence). The CDR3 spans 16 residues. CDR3 DNA: TGTGCCAGCATGTTGAACGGGGCCATTAGCACAGATACGCAGTATTTT. It translates to CASMLNGAISTDTQYF.

The chain joins TRBV27 to TRBJ2-7; 7 nucleotides line up with TRBD2. V lost 0 bases to trimming and J lost 4 bases; unmatched junction nucleotides: 9. The CDR3 covers 16 residues. The germline gives CDR1 MNHEY, CDR2 SMNVEV (reference sequence). This CDR3 is CASSLSSGRGRYEQYV. The CDR3 DNA reads as TGTGCCAGCAGTTTATCCTCGGGGAGGGGTAGATACGAGCAGTACGTC.

The chain links TRBV2 to TRBJ2-5; 12 bases agree with TRBD1. CDR3 size: 14 residues. Germline-derived CDR1 and CDR2 are SNHLY and FYNNEI. V was clipped by 3 bases and J by 10 bases; unmatched bases: 6. The CDR3: CASSDPGQGAVQYF. The CDR3 nucleotides read TGTGCCAGCAGTGACCCGGGACAGGGGGCCGTCCAGTACTTC.

The CDR3 DNA follows: TGTGCCAGCAGCTTAGGGGACGTGCCTGGGCAGCCCCAGCATTTT. Translating it yields CASSLGDVPGQPQHF. The V and J genes are TRBV7-2 and TRBJ1-5; D is possibly TRBD1 (5 bases). CDR1 and CDR2 (germline): SGHTA, FQGNSA. V was clipped by 1 base and J by 7 bases, with 14 bases between them. There are 15 residues in the CDR3. Combining the CDR3 with reference TRBV7-2 and TRBJ1-5 gives the whole variable domain GAGVSQSPSNKVTEKGKDVELRCDPISGHTALYWYRQSLGQGLEFLIYFQGNSAPDKSGLPSDRFSAERTGGSVSTLTIQRTQQEDSAVYLCASSLGDVPGQPQHFGDGTRLSIL.

The chain couples TRBV19 to TRBJ1-5; 8 nucleotides align to TRBD1. CDR3 size: 14 residues. Germline-derived CDR1 and CDR2 are LNHDA and SQIVND (reference sequence). With 7 bases clipped from V and 4 bases from J, the junction kept 6 bases outside the gene matches. The CDR3: CASTWTGSNQPQHF. The CDR3 bases are TGTGCCAGTACTTGGACAGGGAGTAATCAGCCCCAGCATTTT.

The chain joins TRBV3-1 (or the pseudogene TRBV3-2) to TRBJ1-6, with D uncertain. This CDR3 contains 15 residues. Trimming stripped 5 bases from V and 3 bases from J, with 11 bases between. Germline lookup yields CDR1 LGHDT and CDR2 YNNKEL (reference sequence). CDR3 amino acids: CASSGPGFYNSPLHF. The CDR3 nucleotides read TGTGCCAGCAGCGGACCTGGGTTCTATAATTCACCCCTCCACTTT.

This chain links TRBV3-1 (or the pseudogene TRBV3-2) with TRBJ2-1; D is uncertain. With 4 bases removed from V and 7 bases from J, the gap between germline ends came to 11 bases. Germline assignment: CDR1 LGHDT and CDR2 YNNKEL (reference sequence). This CDR3 is 13 amino acids long. CDR3 sequence: CASSPTLYNEQFF. The CDR3 DNA sequence: TGTGCCAGCAGCCCCACCCTTTATAATGAGCAGTTCTTC.

About this clone: A read error may account for a junction end that differs from germline. The chain recombines TRBV5-1 with TRBJ2-2, with 8 bases lining up with TRBD2. Germline assignment: CDR1 SGHRS and CDR2 YFSETQ. The CDR3 covers 18 residues. CDR3: CATSRYRGGTVNTGELFF. CDR3 sequence (DNA): TGCGCCACCAGCCGTTACCGGGGGGGGACGGTGAACACCGGGGAGCTGTTTTTT.

The genes are TRBV2 and TRBJ2-7; 10 positions match TRBD2. V was clipped by 2 bases and J by 7 bases; unmatched bases: 8. CDR3 length: 15 residues. From germline, CDR1 is SNHLY and CDR2 FYNNEI. The CDR3 DNA reads as TGTGCCAGCAGTGAACAACTAGCGGGATCAGGAGAGCAGTACGTC. It specifies CASSEQLAGSGEQYV.